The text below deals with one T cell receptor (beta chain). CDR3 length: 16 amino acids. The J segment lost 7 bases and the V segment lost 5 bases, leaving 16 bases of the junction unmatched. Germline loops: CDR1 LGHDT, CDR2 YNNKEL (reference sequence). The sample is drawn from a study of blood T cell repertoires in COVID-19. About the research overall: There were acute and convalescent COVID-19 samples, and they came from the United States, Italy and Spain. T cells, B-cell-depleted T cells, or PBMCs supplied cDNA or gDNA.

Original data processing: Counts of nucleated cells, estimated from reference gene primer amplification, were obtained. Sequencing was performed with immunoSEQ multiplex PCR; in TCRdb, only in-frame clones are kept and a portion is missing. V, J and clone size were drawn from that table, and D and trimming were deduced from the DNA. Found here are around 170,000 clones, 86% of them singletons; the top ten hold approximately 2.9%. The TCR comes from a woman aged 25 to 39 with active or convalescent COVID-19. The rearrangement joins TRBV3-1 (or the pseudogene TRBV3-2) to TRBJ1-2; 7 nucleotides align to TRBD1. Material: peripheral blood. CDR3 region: CASSDTGVAAGGGYTF. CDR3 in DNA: TGTGCCAGCAGCGACACAGGGGTGGCGGCAGGTGGTGGCTACACCTTC.